This TCR beta chain emerged from a study of tumor and adjacent non-tumor tissue in lung cancer. Study-wide context: There were around eleven adenocarcinoma, a couple of squamous cell carcinoma and 1 small cell lung cancer cases. Overall study results and limits: In normal lung, the top 100 clones were significantly more dominant than in tumor.

RNA was extracted from bulk tissue without any cell sorting. More than 3 cm separated this lung sample from the edge of the tumor. The library came from three nested PCR rounds adapted from ARM-PCR protocols. TCRdb passed the multiplex PCR reads through MiXCR, listing each CDR3 protein once. The sample has about 75,000 distinct CDR3 sequences; around 70% are singletons. The CDR3 sequence is 16 residues long. The germline V gene encodes CDR1 MGHRA and CDR2 YSYEKL. Of note for this clonotype: The antigen is not known. One junction end disagrees with the germline gene, perhaps due to a read error.

This chain joins TRBV4-1 and TRBJ2-3; TRBD1 or TRBD2 may be the D gene (5 bases each). This receptor was taken from a woman between 50 and 59 years old with non-small cell lung cancer. The material sequenced was distant non-tumor lung tissue. The CDR3 here is CASSQDGTGCADTQYF. CDR3 sequence (DNA): TGCGCCAGCAGCCAAGACGGGACGGGCTGTGCAGATACGCAATATTTT.